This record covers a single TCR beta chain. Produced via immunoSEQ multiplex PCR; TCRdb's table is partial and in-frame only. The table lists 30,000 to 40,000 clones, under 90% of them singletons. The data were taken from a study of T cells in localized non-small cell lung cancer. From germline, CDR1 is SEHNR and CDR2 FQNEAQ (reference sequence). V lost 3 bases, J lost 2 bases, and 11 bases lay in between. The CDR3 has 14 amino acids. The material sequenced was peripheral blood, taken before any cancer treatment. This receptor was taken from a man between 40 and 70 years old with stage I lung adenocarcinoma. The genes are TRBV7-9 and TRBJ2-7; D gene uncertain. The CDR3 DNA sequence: TGTGCCAGCAGCTTGGAACCGACCACCTACGAGCAGTACTTC. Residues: CASSLEPTTYEQYF.